This T cell receptor beta chain was obtained from a study of shared clonotypes between healthy human individuals. Generated by immunoSEQ multiplex PCR, the TCRdb table keeps only in-frame clones and is missing some. The sample has over 750,000 clones; about 96% are singletons. The CDR3 extends over 18 amino acids. V dropped 3 bases and J dropped 6 bases, with 24 bases sitting between them. Germline CDR1 and CDR2: SEHNR and FQNEAQ (reference sequence). As to this clone: Its target is unknown.

CD45RO-negative, CCR7-positively selected cells formed the naive CD8 fraction, excluding terminally differentiated effector memory CD45RA+ cells. Points from the study as a whole: Shared clonotypes across all four donors exceeded non-shared ones in generation probability.

The sample taken for sequencing was naive CD8+ T cells sorted from blood. This TCR derives from a man aged 25 to 40 in good health. The V gene is TRBV7-9, the J gene TRBJ2-1; the D gene could be TRBD1 or TRBD2 (5 bases each). The CDR3 DNA reads TGTGCCAGCAGCTTCCCAGCGTCGGCCCGCGCAGGGAGCAATGAGCAGTTCTTC. Its protein is CASSFPASARAGSNEQFF.